The subject of this entry is one T cell receptor beta chain. As yet, its antigen is unknown. This sample was included in a study of OX40 agonist ivuxolimab in advanced cancers. Germline-derived CDR1 and CDR2 are SGHRS and YFSETQ. V lost 5 bases to trimming and J lost 2 bases, with 14 bases between them. The CDR3 contains 15 residues. The protocol was immunoSEQ multiplex PCR, while the TCRdb copy is restricted to in-frame clones and leaves out a portion. Of 45,000 to 65,000 clones listed, approximately 91% are singletons. Study-level findings and limits: In the expanded peripheral T cells, antigen specificity was never determined. Among T cells, CD8+ cells averaged more expanded clones than CD4+ cells.

The source was CD4+ or CD8+ T cells sorted from blood, collected in a trial of the OX40 agonist ivuxolimab. This chain joins TRBV5-1 and TRBJ2-1, with D possibly TRBD2 on 5 matching bases. This receptor was obtained from an adult with an advanced solid tumor such as melanoma, head and neck, liver or kidney cancer. The CDR3 reads CASRAFGEPYNEQFF. The CDR3 nucleotides read TGCGCCAGCAGAGCTTTCGGGGAGCCCTACAATGAGCAGTTCTTC.